This TCR beta chain was sequenced for a study of shared clonotypes between healthy human individuals. Study observations and caveats: Sequencing depth was expected to influence donor clonotype sharing.

This clone was recorded only once. As yet, its antigen is unknown. The CDR3 consists of 18 residues. The V gene's germline CDR1 is SGHRS and CDR2 YFSETQ. J was trimmed by 2 bases and V by 0 bases; bases with no gene match: 10. Naive CD8 populations comprised CD45RO-negative cells positively selected for CCR7, excluding terminally differentiated effector memory CD45RA+ cells. The protocol was immunoSEQ multiplex PCR, while the TCRdb copy is restricted to in-frame clones and leaves out a portion. The table includes around 1.9 million clones, around 93% detected once. The chain carries TRBV5-1 and TRBJ2-1; 8 bases fit TRBD2. The sequence was collected from a man younger than 35 in good health. Some clones in this sample may be carry-over from other donors' samples. The sequenced sample consisted of naive CD8+ T cells from PBMCs. CDR3 sequence reads: CASSLANLAGFPYNEQFF. The CDR3 nucleotides read TGCGCCAGCAGCTTGGCGAATTTAGCGGGATTCCCCTACAATGAGCAGTTCTTC.